Presented here are 7 T cell receptor beta chains from one specimen sequenced in a study of T-cell reconstitution after alpha-beta-depleted transplantation in children. A TCRbeta library incorporating unique molecular identifiers was prepared. TCRdb reprocessed the PCR reads via MiXCR and lists one record per CDR3 protein. The table shows fewer than 750,000 distinct CDR3 sequences, with roughly 23% occurring only once. Sequences were derived from PBMCs, mostly from graft donor cells, sampled 360 days after TCRalphabeta/CD19-depleted stem cell transplant. The receptor set was obtained from a boy younger than two who had a stem cell transplant for acute myeloid leukemia, so the T cells may come from the graft donor.

J is TRBJ2-5 and V is TRBV15; TRBD1 agrees at 8 bases. CDR1 and CDR2 (germline): LNHNV, YYDKDF (reference sequence). V lost 5 bases and J lost 3; bases outside the gene matches: 8. This CDR3 is 15 amino acids long. DNA of the CDR3: TGTGCCACCAGCCGAGGACAGGGTGGGGAAGAGACCCAGTACTTC. This sequence encodes CATSRGQGGEETQYF.

This clonotype was recorded many times. This sequence joins TRBV7-9 and TRBJ1-1, with TRBD1 matching over 8 bases. The trim removed 5 bases at V and 7 bases at J, leaving 15 bases unmatched. The germline V gene encodes CDR1 SEHNR and CDR2 FQNEAQ (reference sequence). The CDR3 has 16 residues. The CDR3 protein is CASSRPYGQGRGEAFF. CDR3 DNA: TGTGCCAGCAGCAGACCGTACGGACAGGGAAGAGGTGAAGCTTTCTTT. The full variable domain, with the rest looked up from reference TRBV7-9 and TRBJ1-1, is DTGVSQNPRHKITKRGQNVTFRCDPISEHNRLYWYRQTLGQGPEFLTYFQNEAQLEKSRLLSDRFSAERPKGSFSTLEIQRTEQGDSAMYLCASSRPYGQGRGEAFFGQGTRLTVV.

About this clonotype: Being one base from a much bigger clone, this may be a read error. The rearrangement joins TRBV3-1 to TRBJ2-7; D is uncertain. The CDR3 is 14 amino acids. Germline assignment: CDR1 LGHDT and CDR2 YNNKEL (reference sequence). With 11 bases removed from V and 2 bases from J, the gap between germline ends came to 19 bases. CDR3 amino acids: CACSSQVAPYEQYV. CDR3 nucleotides: TGTGCCTGCTCATCCCAGGTGGCCCCCTACGAGCAGTACGTC.

This chain joins TRBV27 and TRBJ2-2; D is possibly TRBD1 (6 bases). From germline, CDR1 is MNHEY and CDR2 SMNVEV (reference sequence). Trimming stripped 4 bases from V and 3 bases from J, with 9 bases between. The length of the CDR3 is 14 residues. In DNA form, the CDR3 reads TGTGCCAGCAGTTCGGGACATTACACCGGGGAGCTGTTTTTT. This translates into CASSSGHYTGELFF.

This clonotype was counted many times. This sequence joins TRBV12-3 or TRBV12-4 and TRBJ1-3, with D uncertain. The length of the CDR3 is 14 residues. Trimming left V 2 bases short and J 0 bases short, with 5 bases between. The CDR3 DNA reads TGTGCCAGCAGTTTAAGCCGCTCTGGAAACACCATATATTTT. Translating it yields CASSLSRSGNTIYF.

The J gene is TRBJ2-2, the V gene TRBV6-1; D ambiguous. Germline lookup yields CDR1 MNHNS and CDR2 SASEGT. The CDR3 extends over 16 amino acids. V shed 2 bases and J shed 0 bases, with 10 bases lying between them. CDR3 sequence reads: CASSEQGGSNTGELFF. DNA of the CDR3: TGTGCCAGCAGTGAACAAGGCGGATCGAACACCGGGGAGCTGTTTTTT.

This clonotype was found many times. This chain uses TRBV20-1 with TRBJ2-1; 12 bases fit TRBD1. Germline lookup yields CDR1 DFQATT and CDR2 SNEGSKA (reference sequence). With V trimmed by 6 bases and J by 6 bases, 6 bases remained unmatched. CDR3 length: 14 residues. The CDR3 loop is CSARRDRGLNEQFF. In nucleotides, the CDR3 is TGCAGTGCACGTCGGGACAGGGGGCTCAATGAGCAGTTCTTC.